This T cell receptor (beta chain) was retrieved from a study of T cell responses to AZD1222 COVID-19 vaccine. Notes on the study in general: Along spike, vaccine-associated CD4 TCRs were found throughout, with dominance at 160-218 and 743-854.

Looked up from germline, CDR1 is GTSNPN and CDR2 is SVGIG (reference sequence). Trimming removed 0 bases from V and 4 bases from J, with 4 bases in between. The CDR3 is 12 residues long. About this clone: Its cognate antigen is unknown.

Clones were read by immunoSEQ multiplex PCR, and TCRdb kept only the in-frame ones, dropping some. The data show about 180,000 clones, over 90% seen once. The chain combines TRBV30 with TRBJ1-3, with D unclear. The source material was peripheral blood, sampled 28 days after the second AZD1222 dose. The receptor was derived from an adult who received the AZD1222 COVID-19 vaccine. The CDR3 reads CAWSVGGNTIYF. The CDR3 DNA sequence: TGTGCCTGGAGTGTGGGGGGAAACACCATATATTTT.